This TCR beta chain was found in a study of blood T cell repertoires in COVID-19. Per the authors' pipeline: Amplifying reference gene primers gave estimates of nucleated cell counts. The repertoire was sequenced with immunoSEQ multiplex PCR; TCRdb's copy has only in-frame clones and lacks some. The V and J calls and clone size come from that table; D and trimming were worked out from the DNA. The sample lists hundreds of thousands of clones, approximately 85% seen once, with more than 6% in the top ten. The CDR3 spans 13 residues. Germline loops: CDR1 SGHRS, CDR2 YFSETQ. V was pared by 2 bases and J by 5 bases, with 7 bases between.

The specimen sequenced was peripheral blood. This clonotype was obtained from a human donor in a cohort sampled during active COVID-19. The V gene is TRBV5-1, the J gene TRBJ1-4; D may be TRBD1 (6 bases). The DNA for the CDR3 is TGCGCCAGCAGCTTACAGGGAAATGAAAAACTGTTTTTT. Translated, it gives CASSLQGNEKLFF.